The rows below give T cell receptor beta chains drawn from one sample of a study of post-analysis software for immune sequencing data. One entry per CDR3 protein, called by TCRdb with MiXCR from the PCR reads. The sample includes almost 700,000 distinct CDR3 sequences, approximately 59% of them seen just once. The sample taken for sequencing was blood. The receptors derive from a girl aged 2 to 10 with multiple sclerosis. CDR3s include the opening cysteine and the closing phenylalanine or tryptophan. D genes are given only for firm matches.

v_call	j_call	d_call	cdr3_aa
TRBV29-1	TRBJ2-1	-	CSVDSPEQFF
TRBV7-9	TRBJ2-1	TRBD2	CASSPRDSSGRGVYNEQFF
TRBV15	-	-	CATSRGHEETQYF
TRBV4-3	TRBJ1-5	TRBD1	CASSKTGTDQPQHF
TRBV6-1	TRBJ2-6	-	CASSGYWSTLSGANVLTF
TRBV27	TRBJ1-5	-	CASSPTGADRVEPQHF
TRBV6-1	TRBJ2-2	-	CASNPELGVGGNTGELFF
TRBV21-1	TRBJ2-1	-	CASSKKGRRSYNEQFF
TRBV5-6	TRBJ2-7	-	CASSLVSRAYEQYF
TRBV7-9	TRBJ1-4	-	CASSPIASNEKLFF
TRBV7-8	-	TRBD1	CASSSSRGLLETQYF
TRBV11-2	TRBJ1-6	-	CVSSFEDSYNSPLHF
TRBV4-1	TRBJ2-2	TRBD2	CASSQVGTSGATNTGELFF
TRBV7-9	TRBJ2-4	-	CASSLAITAYGQYF
TRBV20-1	TRBJ1-5	-	CSVRQSMSNQPQHF
TRBV7-9	TRBJ1-2	-	CASSLARLAGAANYGYTF
TRBV5-1	TRBJ2-1	TRBD1	CASTSRQGSNNEQFF
TRBV7-2	TRBJ1-2	-	CASSCGGQYYGYTF